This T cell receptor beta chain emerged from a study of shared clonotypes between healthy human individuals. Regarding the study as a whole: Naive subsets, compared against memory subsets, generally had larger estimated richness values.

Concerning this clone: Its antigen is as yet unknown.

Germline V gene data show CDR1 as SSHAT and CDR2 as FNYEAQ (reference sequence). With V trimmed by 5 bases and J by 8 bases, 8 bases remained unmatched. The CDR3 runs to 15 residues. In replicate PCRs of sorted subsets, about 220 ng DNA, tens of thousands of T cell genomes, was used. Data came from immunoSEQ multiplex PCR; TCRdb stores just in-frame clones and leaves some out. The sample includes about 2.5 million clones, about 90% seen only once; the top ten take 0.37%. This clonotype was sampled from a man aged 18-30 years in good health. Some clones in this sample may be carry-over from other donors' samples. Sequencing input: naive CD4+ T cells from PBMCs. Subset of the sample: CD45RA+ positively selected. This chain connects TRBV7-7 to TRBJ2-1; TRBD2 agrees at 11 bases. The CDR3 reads CASSPRLAGYDEQFF. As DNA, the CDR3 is TGTGCCAGCAGCCCGCGACTAGCGGGATATGATGAGCAGTTCTTC.